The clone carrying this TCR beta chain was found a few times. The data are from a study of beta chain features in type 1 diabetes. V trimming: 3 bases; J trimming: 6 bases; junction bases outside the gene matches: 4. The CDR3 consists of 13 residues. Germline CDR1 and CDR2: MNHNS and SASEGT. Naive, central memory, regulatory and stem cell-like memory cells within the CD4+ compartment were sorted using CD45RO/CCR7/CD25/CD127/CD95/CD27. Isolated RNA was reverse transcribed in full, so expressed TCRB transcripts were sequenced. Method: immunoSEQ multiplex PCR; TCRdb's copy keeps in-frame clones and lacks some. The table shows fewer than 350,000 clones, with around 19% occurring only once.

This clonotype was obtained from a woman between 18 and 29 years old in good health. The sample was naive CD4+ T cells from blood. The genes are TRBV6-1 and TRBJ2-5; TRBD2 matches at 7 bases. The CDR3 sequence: CASSEGGGKTQYF. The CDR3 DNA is TGTGCCAGCAGTGAGGGCGGGGGAAAGACCCAGTACTTC.